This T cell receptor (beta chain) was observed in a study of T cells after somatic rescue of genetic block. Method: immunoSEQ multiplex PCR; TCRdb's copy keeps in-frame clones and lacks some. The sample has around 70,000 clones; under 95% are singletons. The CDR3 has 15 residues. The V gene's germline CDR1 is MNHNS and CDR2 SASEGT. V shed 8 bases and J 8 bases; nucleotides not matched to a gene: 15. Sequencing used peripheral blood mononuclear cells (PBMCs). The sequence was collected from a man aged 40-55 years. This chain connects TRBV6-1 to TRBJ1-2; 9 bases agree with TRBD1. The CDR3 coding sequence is TGTGCCAGCTATTTGACCGGGACAGGGAATGGAGGCTACACCTTC. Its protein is CASYLTGTGNGGYTF.